A selection of T cell receptor beta chains follows, all from one sample in a study of shared clonotypes between healthy human individuals. The protocol was immunoSEQ multiplex PCR, while the TCRdb copy is restricted to in-frame clones and leaves out a portion. The sample lists about a million clones; approximately 77% were seen once. Sequenced material: memory CD4+ T cells from PBMCs. The receptor source for this set is a man aged 18 to 29 in good health. Some clones in this sample may be carry-over from other donors' samples. Both conserved end residues are part of each CDR3. D genes are given only for firm matches. Where a row states a size, it is once, few, many or the class of an expanded clone; other rows omit it.

V: TRBV6-5
size: once
J: TRBJ1-5
D: NA
DNA: TGTGCCAGCAGTTACGGTCGGACTCGGAGCAATCAGCCCCAGCATTTT
CDR3: CASSYGRTRSNQPQHF

V: TRBV27
size: few
J: TRBJ2-7
D: NA
DNA: TGTGCCAGCAGTTATCCTTACGAGCAGTACTTC
CDR3: CASSYPYEQYF

V: TRBV6-5
size: NA
J: TRBJ2-1
D: NA
DNA: TGTGCCAGCAGTGTGCCGGACTACAATGAGCAGTTCTTC
CDR3: CASSVPDYNEQFF

V: TRBV19
size: NA
J: TRBJ2-7
D: TRBD1
DNA: TGTGCCAGTACCCGACAGGGGGGCTCCTACGAGCAGTACTTC
CDR3: CASTRQGGSYEQYF

V: TRBV14
size: many
J: TRBJ1-2
D: NA
DNA: TGTGCCAGCAGCCAAGGGGCTAACTATGGCTACACCTTC
CDR3: CASSQGANYGYTF

V: TRBV7-2
size: once
J: TRBJ1-1
D: TRBD1
DNA: TGTGCCAGCAGCCGGCGACAGGGGGTAGACACTGAAGCTTTCTTT
CDR3: CASSRRQGVDTEAFF

V: TRBV9
size: NA
J: TRBJ2-6
D: TRBD2
DNA: TGTGCCAGCAGCGTTCAGACTAGCGGGAGAGCGCCCGGGGCCAACGTCCTGACTTTC
CDR3: CASSVQTSGRAPGANVLTF

V: TRBV2
size: few
J: TRBJ1-2
D: NA
DNA: TGTGCCAGCAGTGAAACAGGGCCGTACGATGGCTACACCTTC
CDR3: CASSETGPYDGYTF

V: TRBV30
size: NA
J: TRBJ2-3
D: TRBD1
DNA: TGTGCCTGGCTCCAACAGGGGTTCACAGATACGCAGTATTTT
CDR3: CAWLQQGFTDTQYF

V: TRBV6-5
size: NA
J: TRBJ2-7
D: NA
DNA: TGTGCCAGCAGTCCACCTAGCGCCTACGAGCAGTACTTC
CDR3: CASSPPSAYEQYF

V: TRBV18
size: NA
J: TRBJ2-7
D: NA
DNA: TGTGCCAGCTCACTTCAGCAGGCCAGCTCCTACGAGCAGTACTTC
CDR3: CASSLQQASSYEQYF

V: TRBV28
size: NA
J: TRBJ1-5
D: NA
DNA: TGTGCCAGCAGTTTCGGGGCAGGGGAAGGTCAGCCCCAGCATTTT
CDR3: CASSFGAGEGQPQHF

V: TRBV28
size: NA
J: TRBJ2-7
D: NA
DNA: TGTGCCAGCAGTATGGGGGGTAGCGTTAACTACGAGCAGTACTTC
CDR3: CASSMGGSVNYEQYF

V: TRBV5-1
size: NA
J: TRBJ2-1
D: TRBD2
DNA: TGCGCCAGCAGCTTGGACCCCCTAGCGGGAGGTAAGGATGAGCAGTTCTTC
CDR3: CASSLDPLAGGKDEQFF

V: TRBV7-2
size: NA
J: TRBJ2-7
D: NA
DNA: TGTGCCAGCAGTAACGCCTACGAGCAGTACTTC
CDR3: CASSNAYEQYF

V: TRBV28
size: NA
J: TRBJ1-3
D: NA
DNA: TGTGCCAGCAGTTTACTGGCGGCTGGAAACACCATATATTTT
CDR3: CASSLLAAGNTIYF

V: TRBV5-4
size: NA
J: TRBJ2-1
D: NA
DNA: TGTGCCAGCAGCTTGGCCAGTGGGGGGCTCTACAATGAGCAGTTCTTC
CDR3: CASSLASGGLYNEQFF

V: TRBV2
size: NA
J: TRBJ2-7
D: NA
DNA: TGTGCCAGCAGTGTCCTAGTGACCTACGAGCAGTACTTC
CDR3: CASSVLVTYEQYF

V: TRBV28
size: NA
J: TRBJ2-1
D: TRBD2
DNA: TGTGCCAGCAGTTTACGGGGACTAGCTTCTGAGCAGTTCTTC
CDR3: CASSLRGLASEQFF

V: TRBV11-3
size: NA
J: TRBJ2-3
D: NA
DNA: TGTGCCAGCAGCTTAGACGGGGGCACAGATACGCAGTATTTT
CDR3: CASSLDGGTDTQYF

V: TRBV5-1
size: NA
J: TRBJ2-3
D: TRBD2
DNA: TGCGCCAGCAGGGATGGGACTAGCGGGATCACAGATACGCAGTATTTT
CDR3: CASRDGTSGITDTQYF

V: TRBV7-9
size: NA
J: TRBJ1-1
D: NA
DNA: TGTGCCAGCAGCTTAGGTTCGCCTGGAGTGAACACTGAAGCTTTCTTT
CDR3: CASSLGSPGVNTEAFF

V: TRBV2
size: NA
J: TRBJ2-3
D: TRBD1
DNA: TGTGCCAGCAGTGAAGAGGGGACCGGGACAGGGTGGGATACGCAGTATTTT
CDR3: CASSEEGTGTGWDTQYF

V: TRBV4-2
size: NA
J: TRBJ2-2
D: TRBD1
DNA: TGTGCCAGCAGCCAAGTACGGGACAGAGACCTCGGGGAGCTGTTTTTT
CDR3: CASSQVRDRDLGELFF

V: TRBV9
size: NA
J: TRBJ1-1
D: NA
DNA: TGTGCCAGCAGCGCGCGACATTCCACGAACACTGAAGCTTTCTTT
CDR3: CASSARHSTNTEAFF

V: TRBV6-5
size: NA
J: TRBJ1-1
D: NA
DNA: TGTGCCAGCTTCCCCGGGGGGACGAACACTGAAGCTTTCTTT
CDR3: CASFPGGTNTEAFF

V: TRBV5-1
size: NA
J: TRBJ2-7
D: TRBD2
DNA: TGCGCCAGCAGCCTGACCGGGAGGGCCACAGGGTACGAGCAGTACTTC
CDR3: CASSLTGRATGYEQYF

V: TRBV5-1
size: once
J: TRBJ1-2
D: NA
DNA: TGCGCCAGCAGCCCAGGGCTGGGGGGCGCAGGGGGCTACACCTTC
CDR3: CASSPGLGGAGGYTF

V: TRBV11-2
size: once
J: TRBJ2-3
D: NA
DNA: TGTGCCAGCAGCTTAAGAGTGGACTCGCCCACAGATACGCAGTATTTT
CDR3: CASSLRVDSPTDTQYF

V: TRBV2
size: NA
J: TRBJ2-1
D: NA
DNA: TGTGCCAGCACCCGGACACTGAACTCCTACAATGAGCTGTTCTTC
CDR3: CASTRTLNSYNELFF

V: TRBV9
size: few
J: TRBJ2-3
D: NA
DNA: TGTGCCAGCAGCGTCCCCCCGATCGCAAGCACAGATACGCAGTATTTT
CDR3: CASSVPPIASTDTQYF

V: TRBV19
size: NA
J: TRBJ2-2
D: NA
DNA: TGTGCCAGTAGATCCCGGGACTCCGGGGAGCTGTTTTTT
CDR3: CASRSRDSGELFF

V: TRBV5-1
size: NA
J: TRBJ1-2
D: TRBD1
DNA: TGCGCCAGCAGCTCCGACAGGGTTTATGGCTACACCTTC
CDR3: CASSSDRVYGYTF

V: TRBV6-6
size: NA
J: TRBJ2-2
D: TRBD1
DNA: TGTGCCAGCAGGGGGACAGGGGGCCCCGGGGAGCTGTTTTTT
CDR3: CASRGTGGPGELFF

V: TRBV19
size: many
J: TRBJ1-1
D: TRBD1
DNA: TGTGCCAGTAGTATCCATTTCGGGACAGGGATGTTTGAAGCTTTCTTT
CDR3: CASSIHFGTGMFEAFF

V: TRBV7-8
size: NA
J: TRBJ1-2
D: NA
DNA: TGTGCCAGCAGCTTATCCGACTGGGCCTATGGCTACACCTTC
CDR3: CASSLSDWAYGYTF